This T cell receptor beta chain originates from a study of shared clonotypes between healthy human individuals. Here immunoSEQ multiplex PCR was the method, and the copy in TCRdb shows in-frame clones only, minus some. The table has 640,000 or so clones, more than 70% seen once. This CDR3 has 13 residues. Germline V gene sequence: CDR1 SGHDT, CDR2 YYEEEE. Deletions cut 4 bases from V and 6 bases from J, with 10 bases between. The source of this sequence is a woman younger than 45 in good health. The sample consisted of memory CD4+ T cells sorted from blood. Subset here: CD45RA-negative fraction. The chain is built from TRBV5-6 and TRBJ2-2; no definite D call. CDR3 bases: TGTGCCAGCAGCCGCAACAGTCCCGGGGAGCTGTTTTTT. Protein product: CASSRNSPGELFF.